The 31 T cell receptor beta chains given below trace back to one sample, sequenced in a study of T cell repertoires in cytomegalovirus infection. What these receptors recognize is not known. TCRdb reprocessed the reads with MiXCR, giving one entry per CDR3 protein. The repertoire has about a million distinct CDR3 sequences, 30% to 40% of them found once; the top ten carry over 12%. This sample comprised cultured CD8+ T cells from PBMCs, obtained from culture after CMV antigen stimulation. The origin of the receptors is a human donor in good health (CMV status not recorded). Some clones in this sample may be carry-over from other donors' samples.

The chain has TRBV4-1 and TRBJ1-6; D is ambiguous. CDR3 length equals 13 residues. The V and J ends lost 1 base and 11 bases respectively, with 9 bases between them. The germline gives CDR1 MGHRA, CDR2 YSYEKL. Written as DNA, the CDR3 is TGCGCCAGCAGCCAAGGTGAACCCCCACCCCTCCACTTT. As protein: CASSQGEPPPLHF.

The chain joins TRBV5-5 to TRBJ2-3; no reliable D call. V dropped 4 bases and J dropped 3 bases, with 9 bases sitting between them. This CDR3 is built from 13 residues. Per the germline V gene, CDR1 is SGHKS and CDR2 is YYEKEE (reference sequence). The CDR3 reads CASSLQRTDTQYF. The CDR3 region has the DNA TGTGCCAGCAGCCTCCAGAGGACAGATACGCAGTATTTT.

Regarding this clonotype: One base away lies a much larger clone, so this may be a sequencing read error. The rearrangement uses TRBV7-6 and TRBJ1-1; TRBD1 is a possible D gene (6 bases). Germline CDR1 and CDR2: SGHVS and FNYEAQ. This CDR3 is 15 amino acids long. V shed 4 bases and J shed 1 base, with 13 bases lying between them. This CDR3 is CASSSPRDTNTEAFF. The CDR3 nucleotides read TGTGCCAGCAGCTCCCCCCGGGACACGAACACTGAAGCTTTCTTT.

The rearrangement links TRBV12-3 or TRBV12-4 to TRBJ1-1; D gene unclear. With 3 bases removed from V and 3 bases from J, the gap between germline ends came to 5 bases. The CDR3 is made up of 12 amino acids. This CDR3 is CASSFPYTEAFF. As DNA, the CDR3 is TGTGCCAGCAGTTTTCCGTACACTGAAGCTTTCTTT.

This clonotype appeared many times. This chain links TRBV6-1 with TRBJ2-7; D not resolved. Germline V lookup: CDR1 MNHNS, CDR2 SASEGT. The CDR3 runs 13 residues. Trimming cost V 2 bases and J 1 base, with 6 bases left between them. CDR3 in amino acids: CASSEQPSYEQYV. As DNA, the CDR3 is TGTGCCAGCAGTGAACAGCCGTCCTACGAGCAGTACGTC.

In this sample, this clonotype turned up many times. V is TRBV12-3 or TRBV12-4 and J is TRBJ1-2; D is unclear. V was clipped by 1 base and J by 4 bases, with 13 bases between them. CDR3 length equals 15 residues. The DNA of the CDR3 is TGTGCCAGCAGTTTAGGTCGTCCGGGAACCTATGGCTACACCTTC. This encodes CASSLGRPGTYGYTF.

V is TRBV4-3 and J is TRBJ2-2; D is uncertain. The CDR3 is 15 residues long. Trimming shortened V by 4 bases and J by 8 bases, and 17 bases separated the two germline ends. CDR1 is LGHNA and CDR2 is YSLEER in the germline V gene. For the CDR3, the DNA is TGCGCCAGCAGCCTCTCTTTCGAGGCCCTGGGGGAGCTGTTTTTT. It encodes CASSLSFEALGELFF.

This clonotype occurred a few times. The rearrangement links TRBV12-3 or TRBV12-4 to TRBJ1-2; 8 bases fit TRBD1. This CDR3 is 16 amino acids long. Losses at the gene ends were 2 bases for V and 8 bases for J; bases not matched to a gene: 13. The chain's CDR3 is CASSLIPGGGLQGYTF. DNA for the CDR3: TGTGCCAGCAGTTTAATCCCAGGGGGCGGTTTACAGGGCTACACCTTC.

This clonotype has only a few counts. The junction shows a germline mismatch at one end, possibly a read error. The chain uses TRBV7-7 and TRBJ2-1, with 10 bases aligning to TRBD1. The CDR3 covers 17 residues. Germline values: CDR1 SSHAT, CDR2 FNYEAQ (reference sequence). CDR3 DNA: TGTGCTAGCAGCTCAACGCCGGACAGGGGGTTTGGGGGTGAGCAGTTCTTC. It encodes CASSSTPDRGFGGEQFF.

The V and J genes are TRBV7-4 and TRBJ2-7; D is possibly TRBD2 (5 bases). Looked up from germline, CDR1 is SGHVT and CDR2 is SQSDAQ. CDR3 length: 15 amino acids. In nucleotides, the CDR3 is TGTGTCAGCAGCTTCGTCGGGGTGGGCGCCTACGAGCAGTACGTC. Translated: CVSSFVGVGAYEQYV.

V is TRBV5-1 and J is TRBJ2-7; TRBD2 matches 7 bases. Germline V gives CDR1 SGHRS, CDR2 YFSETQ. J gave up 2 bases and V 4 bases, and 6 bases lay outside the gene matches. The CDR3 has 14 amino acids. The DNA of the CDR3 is TGCGCCAGCAGCCCCGGGAGGCTCCCCTACGAGCAGTACTTC. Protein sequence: CASSPGRLPYEQYF.

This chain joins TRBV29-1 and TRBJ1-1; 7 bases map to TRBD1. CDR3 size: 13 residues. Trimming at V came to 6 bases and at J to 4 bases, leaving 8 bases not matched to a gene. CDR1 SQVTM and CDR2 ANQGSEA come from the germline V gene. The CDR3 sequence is CSVEGARGTEAFF. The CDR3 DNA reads TGCAGCGTCGAGGGGGCGCGTGGCACTGAAGCTTTCTTT.

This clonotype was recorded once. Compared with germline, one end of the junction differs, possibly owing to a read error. CDR3 residues: CACSRRVGQGYGGELFF. In DNA form, the CDR3 reads TGCGCCTGCAGCCGTCGGGTAGGGCAGGGGTACGGCGGGGAGCTGTTTTTT. The J gene is TRBJ2-2, the V gene TRBV4-1; maybe TRBD1 (6 bases). Looked up from germline, CDR1 is MGHRA and CDR2 is YSYEKL. The CDR3 has 17 amino acids.

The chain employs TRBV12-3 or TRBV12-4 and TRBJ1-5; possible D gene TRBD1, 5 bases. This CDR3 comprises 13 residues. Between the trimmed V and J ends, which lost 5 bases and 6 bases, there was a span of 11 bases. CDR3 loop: CASSGGVGQPQHF. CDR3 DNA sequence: TGTGCCAGCAGTGGGGGGGTTGGTCAGCCCCAGCATTTT.

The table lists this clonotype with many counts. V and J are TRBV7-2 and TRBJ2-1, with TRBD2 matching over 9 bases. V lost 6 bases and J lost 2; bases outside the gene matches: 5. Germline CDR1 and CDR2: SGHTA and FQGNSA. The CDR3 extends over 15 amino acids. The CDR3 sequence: CASSPLAGAYNEQFF. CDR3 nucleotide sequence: TGTGCCAGCAGTCCCTTAGCGGGGGCCTACAATGAGCAGTTCTTC.

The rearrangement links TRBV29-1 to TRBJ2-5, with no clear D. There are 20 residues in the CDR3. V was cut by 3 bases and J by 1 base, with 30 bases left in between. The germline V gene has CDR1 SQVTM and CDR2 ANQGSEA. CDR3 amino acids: CSVDAILDPDISIIQETQYF. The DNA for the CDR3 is TGCAGCGTTGATGCCATCCTGGACCCGGATATCAGTATCATCCAAGAGACCCAGTACTTC.

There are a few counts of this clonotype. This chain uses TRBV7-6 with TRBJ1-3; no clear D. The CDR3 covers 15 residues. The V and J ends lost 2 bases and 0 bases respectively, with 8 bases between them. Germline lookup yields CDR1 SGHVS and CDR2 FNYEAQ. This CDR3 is CASSLWQSSGNTIYF. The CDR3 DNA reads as TGTGCCAGCAGCTTATGGCAGAGCTCTGGAAACACCATATATTTT.

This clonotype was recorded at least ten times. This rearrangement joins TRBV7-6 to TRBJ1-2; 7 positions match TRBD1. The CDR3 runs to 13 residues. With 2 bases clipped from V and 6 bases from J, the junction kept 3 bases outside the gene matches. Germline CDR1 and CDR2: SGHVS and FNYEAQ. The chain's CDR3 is CASSLRDRDGYTF. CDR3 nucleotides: TGTGCCAGCAGCTTACGAGACAGGGATGGCTACACCTTC.

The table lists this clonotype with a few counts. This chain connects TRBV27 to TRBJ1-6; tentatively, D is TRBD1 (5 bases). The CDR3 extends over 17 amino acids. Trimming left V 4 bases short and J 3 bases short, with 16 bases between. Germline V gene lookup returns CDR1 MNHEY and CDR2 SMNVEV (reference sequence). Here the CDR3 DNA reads TGTGCCAGCAGTTCCCTTCGGGGGGAGTTCTATAATTCACCCCTCCACTTT. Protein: CASSSLRGEFYNSPLHF.

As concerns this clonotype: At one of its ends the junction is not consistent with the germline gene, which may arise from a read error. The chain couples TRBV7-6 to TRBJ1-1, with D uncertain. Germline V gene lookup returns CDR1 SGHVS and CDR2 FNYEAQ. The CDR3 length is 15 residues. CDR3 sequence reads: CTSSLGSLEVTEAFF. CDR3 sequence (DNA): TGTACCAGCAGCTTAGGCAGCCTAGAGGTGACTGAAGCTTTCTTT. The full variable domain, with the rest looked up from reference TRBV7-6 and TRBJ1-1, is GAGVSQSPRYKVTKRGQDVALRCDPISGHVSLYWYRQALGQGPEFLTYFNYEAQQDKSGLPNDRFSAERPEGSISTLTIQRTEQRDSAMYRCTSSLGSLEVTEAFFGQGTRLTVV.

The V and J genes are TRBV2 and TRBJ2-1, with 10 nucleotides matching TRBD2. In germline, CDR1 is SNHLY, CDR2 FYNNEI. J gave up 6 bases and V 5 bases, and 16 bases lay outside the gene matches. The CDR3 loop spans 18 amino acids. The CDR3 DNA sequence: TGTGCCAGCAGTCAAGGGAAAGAAAAGCGGGGGGGAATCAATGAGCAGTTCTTC. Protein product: CASSQGKEKRGGINEQFF.

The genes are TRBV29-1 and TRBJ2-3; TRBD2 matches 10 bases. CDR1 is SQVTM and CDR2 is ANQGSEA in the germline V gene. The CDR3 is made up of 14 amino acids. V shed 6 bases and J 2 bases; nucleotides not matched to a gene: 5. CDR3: CSVLSGGTTDTQYF. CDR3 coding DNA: TGCAGCGTCCTTAGCGGGGGGACCACAGATACGCAGTATTTT.

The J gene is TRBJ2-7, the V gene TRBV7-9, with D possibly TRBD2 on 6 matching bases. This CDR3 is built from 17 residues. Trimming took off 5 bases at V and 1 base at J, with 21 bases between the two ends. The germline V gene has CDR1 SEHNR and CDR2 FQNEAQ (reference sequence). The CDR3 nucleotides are TGTGCCAGCAGCACTAGAAAACCGGGAGTACTATCCTACGAGCAGTACTTC. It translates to CASSTRKPGVLSYEQYF.

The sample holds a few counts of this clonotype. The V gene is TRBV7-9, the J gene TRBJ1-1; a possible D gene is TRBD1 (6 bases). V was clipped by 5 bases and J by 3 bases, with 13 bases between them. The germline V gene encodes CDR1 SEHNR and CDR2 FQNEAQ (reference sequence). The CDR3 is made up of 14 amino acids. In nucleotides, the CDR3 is TGTGCCAGCAGCCAGGGACATACATACACTGAAGCTTTCTTT. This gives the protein CASSQGHTYTEAFF.

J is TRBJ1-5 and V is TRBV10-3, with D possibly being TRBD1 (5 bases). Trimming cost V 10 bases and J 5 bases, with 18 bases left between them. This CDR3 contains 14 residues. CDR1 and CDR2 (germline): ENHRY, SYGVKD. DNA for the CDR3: TGTGCCACCCAGAAAGGGACTGCCCATCAGCCCCAGCATTTT. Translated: CATQKGTAHQPQHF.

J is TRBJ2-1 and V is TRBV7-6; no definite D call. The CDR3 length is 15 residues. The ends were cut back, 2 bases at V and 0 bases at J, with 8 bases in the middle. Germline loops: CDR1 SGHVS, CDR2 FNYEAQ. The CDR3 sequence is CASSLSGVSYNEQFF. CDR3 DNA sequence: TGTGCCAGCAGCTTAAGTGGCGTCTCCTACAATGAGCAGTTCTTC.

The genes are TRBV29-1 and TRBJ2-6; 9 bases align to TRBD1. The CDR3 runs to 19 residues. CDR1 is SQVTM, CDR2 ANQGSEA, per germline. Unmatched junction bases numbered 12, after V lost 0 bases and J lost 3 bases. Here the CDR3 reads CSVEDPPGQGFGGANVLTF. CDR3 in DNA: TGCAGCGTTGAAGATCCACCGGGACAGGGATTTGGTGGGGCCAACGTCCTGACTTTC.

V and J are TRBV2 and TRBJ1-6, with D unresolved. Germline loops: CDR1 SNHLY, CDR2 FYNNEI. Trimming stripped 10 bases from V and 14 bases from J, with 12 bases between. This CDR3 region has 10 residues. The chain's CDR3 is CATQVSSLHF. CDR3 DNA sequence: TGTGCCACCCAAGTGTCGTCCCTCCACTTT.

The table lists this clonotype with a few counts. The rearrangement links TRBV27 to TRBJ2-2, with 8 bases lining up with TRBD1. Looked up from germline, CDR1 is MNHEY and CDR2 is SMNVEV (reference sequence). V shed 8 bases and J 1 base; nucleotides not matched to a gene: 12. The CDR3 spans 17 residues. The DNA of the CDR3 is TGTGCCAGCGGTCGACAGGGGTCCCACCTGAACACCGGGGAGCTGTTTTTT. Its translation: CASGRQGSHLNTGELFF.

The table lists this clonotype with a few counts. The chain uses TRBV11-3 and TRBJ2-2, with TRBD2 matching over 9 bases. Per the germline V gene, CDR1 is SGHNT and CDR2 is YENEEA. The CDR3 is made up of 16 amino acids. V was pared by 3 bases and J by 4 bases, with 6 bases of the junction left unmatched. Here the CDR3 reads CASSFAGGLPTGELFF. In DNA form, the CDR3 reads TGTGCCAGCAGCTTCGCGGGGGGGCTTCCCACCGGGGAGCTGTTTTTT.

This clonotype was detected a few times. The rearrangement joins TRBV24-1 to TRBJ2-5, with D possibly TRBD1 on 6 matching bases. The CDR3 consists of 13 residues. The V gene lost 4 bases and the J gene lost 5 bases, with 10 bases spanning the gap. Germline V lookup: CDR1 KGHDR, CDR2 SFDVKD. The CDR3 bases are TGTGCCACCAGTGAACAGGGTAATGAGACCCAGTACTTC. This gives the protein CATSEQGNETQYF.